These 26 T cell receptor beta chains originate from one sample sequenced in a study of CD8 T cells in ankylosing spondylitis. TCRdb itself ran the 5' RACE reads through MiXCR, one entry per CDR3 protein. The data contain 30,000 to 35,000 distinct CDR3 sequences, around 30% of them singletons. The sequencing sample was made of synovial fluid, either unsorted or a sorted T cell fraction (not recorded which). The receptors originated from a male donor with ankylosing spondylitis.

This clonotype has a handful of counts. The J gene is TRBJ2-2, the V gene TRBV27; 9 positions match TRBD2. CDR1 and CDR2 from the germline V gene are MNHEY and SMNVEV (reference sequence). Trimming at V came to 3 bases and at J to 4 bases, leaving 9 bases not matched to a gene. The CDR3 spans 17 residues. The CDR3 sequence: CASSFLAGPLGTGELFF. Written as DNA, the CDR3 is TGTGCCAGCAGTTTCCTAGCGGGACCCCTCGGCACCGGGGAGCTGTTTTTT.

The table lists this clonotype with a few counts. The CDR3 region is CASSQGGTDYGYTF. The DNA for the CDR3 is TGTGCCAGCAGCCAAGGGGGGACAGATTATGGCTACACCTTC. J is TRBJ1-2 and V is TRBV4-2; 7 bases line up with TRBD1. The CDR3 is 14 amino acids. Trimming removed 1 base from V and 5 bases from J; junction bases left unmatched: 4. Germline lookup yields CDR1 LGHNA and CDR2 YNFKEQ.

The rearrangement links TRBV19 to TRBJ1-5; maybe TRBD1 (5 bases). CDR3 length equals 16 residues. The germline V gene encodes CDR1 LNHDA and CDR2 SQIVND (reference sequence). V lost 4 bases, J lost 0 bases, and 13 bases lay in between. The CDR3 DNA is TGTGCCAGTAGTAGGGGACGGTATTATAGCAATCAGCCCCAGCATTTT. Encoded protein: CASSRGRYYSNQPQHF.

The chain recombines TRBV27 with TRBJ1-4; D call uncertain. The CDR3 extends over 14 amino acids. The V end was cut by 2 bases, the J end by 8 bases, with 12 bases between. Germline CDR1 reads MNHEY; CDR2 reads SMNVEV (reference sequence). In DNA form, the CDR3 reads TGTGCCAGCAGTTTAGGTCCGAGCCACGAAAAACTGTTTTTT. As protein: CASSLGPSHEKLFF.

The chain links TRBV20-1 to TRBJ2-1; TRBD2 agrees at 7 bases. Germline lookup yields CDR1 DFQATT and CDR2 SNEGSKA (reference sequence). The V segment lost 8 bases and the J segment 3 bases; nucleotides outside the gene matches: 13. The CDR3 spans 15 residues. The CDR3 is CSRRAMGGDYNEQFF. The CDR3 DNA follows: TGCAGTCGCCGAGCCATGGGAGGGGACTACAATGAGCAGTTCTTC.

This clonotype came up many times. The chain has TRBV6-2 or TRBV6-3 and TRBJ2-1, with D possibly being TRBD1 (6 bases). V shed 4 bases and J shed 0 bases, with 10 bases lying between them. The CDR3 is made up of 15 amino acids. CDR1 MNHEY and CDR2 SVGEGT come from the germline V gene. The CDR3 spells CASSFLGGSYNEQFF. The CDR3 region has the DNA TGTGCCAGCAGTTTTTTAGGGGGCTCCTACAATGAGCAGTTCTTC.

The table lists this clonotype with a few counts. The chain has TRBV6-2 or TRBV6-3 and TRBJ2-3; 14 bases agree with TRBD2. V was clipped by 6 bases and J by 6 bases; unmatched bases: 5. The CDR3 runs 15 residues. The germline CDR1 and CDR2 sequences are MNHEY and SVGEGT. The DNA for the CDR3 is TGTGCCAGCAGCACCGGGACTAGCGGGGGTGATACGCAGTATTTT. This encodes CASSTGTSGGDTQYF.

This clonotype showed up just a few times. Written as DNA, the CDR3 is TGTGCCAGCAGCTTAGGGTTAGCGGGGTACTACGAGCAGTACTTC. Protein sequence: CASSLGLAGYYEQYF. The chain uses TRBV11-2 and TRBJ2-7; 8 nucleotides line up with TRBD2. Germline V gene lookup returns CDR1 SGHAT and CDR2 FQNNGV. The CDR3 covers 15 residues. The trim removed 1 base at V and 3 bases at J, leaving 5 bases unmatched. Full variable domain (outside the CDR3, taken from reference TRBV11-2 and TRBJ2-7): EAGVAQSPRYKIIEKRQSVAFWCNPISGHATLYWYQQILGQGPKLLIQFQNNGVVDDSQLPKDRFSAERLKGVDSTLKIQPAKLEDSAVYLCASSLGLAGYYEQYFGPGTRLTVT.

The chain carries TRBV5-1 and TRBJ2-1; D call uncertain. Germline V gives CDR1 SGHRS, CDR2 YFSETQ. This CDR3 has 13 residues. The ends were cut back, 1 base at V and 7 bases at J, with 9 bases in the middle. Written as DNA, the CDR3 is TGCGCCAGCAGCTTGTTCAGCCGGAATGAGCAGTTCTTC. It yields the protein CASSLFSRNEQFF.

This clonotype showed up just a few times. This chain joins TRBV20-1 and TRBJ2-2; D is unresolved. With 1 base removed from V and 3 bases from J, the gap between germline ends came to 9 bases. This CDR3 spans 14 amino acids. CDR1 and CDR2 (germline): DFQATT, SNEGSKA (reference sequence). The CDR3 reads CSARGPSDTGELFF. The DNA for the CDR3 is TGCAGTGCTAGAGGGCCATCAGACACCGGGGAGCTGTTTTTT.

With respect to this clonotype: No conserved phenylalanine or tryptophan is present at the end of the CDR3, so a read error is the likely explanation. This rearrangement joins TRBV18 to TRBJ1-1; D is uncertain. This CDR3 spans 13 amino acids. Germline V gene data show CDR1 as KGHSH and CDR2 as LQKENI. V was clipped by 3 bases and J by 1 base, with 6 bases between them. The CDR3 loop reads CASSPGGNTEAFL. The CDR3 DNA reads TGTGCCAGCTCACCGGGAGGGAACACTGAAGCTTTCCTT.

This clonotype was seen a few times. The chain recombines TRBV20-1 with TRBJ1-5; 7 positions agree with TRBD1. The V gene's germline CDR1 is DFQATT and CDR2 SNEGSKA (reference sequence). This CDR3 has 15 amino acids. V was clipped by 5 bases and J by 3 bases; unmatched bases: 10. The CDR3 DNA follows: TGCAGTGCTCCTCGACAGGGTGGGCTCAATCAGCCCCAGCATTTT. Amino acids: CSAPRQGGLNQPQHF.

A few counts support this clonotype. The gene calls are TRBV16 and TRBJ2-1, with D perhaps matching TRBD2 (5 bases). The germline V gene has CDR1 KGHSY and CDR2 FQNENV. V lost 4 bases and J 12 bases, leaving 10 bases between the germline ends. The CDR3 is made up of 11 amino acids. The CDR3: CASSPYEGQFF. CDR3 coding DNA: TGTGCCAGCAGCCCCTACGAGGGGCAGTTCTTC.

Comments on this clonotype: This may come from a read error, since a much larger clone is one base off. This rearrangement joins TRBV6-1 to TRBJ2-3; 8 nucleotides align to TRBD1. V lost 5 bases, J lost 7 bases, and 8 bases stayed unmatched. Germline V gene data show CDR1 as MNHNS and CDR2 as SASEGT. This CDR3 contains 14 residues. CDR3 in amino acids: CASSPGQEANTQYF. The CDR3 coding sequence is TGTGCCAGCAGTCCGGGACAGGAGGCAAATACGCAGTATTTT.

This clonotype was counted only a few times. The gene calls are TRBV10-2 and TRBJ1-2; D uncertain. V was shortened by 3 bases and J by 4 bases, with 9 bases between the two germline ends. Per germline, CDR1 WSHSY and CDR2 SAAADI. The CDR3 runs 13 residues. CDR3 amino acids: CASSDVGSYGYTF. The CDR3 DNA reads TGCGCCAGCAGTGATGTGGGATCCTATGGCTACACCTTC.

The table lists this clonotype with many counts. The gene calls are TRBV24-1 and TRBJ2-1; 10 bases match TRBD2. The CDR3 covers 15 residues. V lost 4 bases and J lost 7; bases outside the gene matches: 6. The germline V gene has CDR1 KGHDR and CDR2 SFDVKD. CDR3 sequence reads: CATSEKGLAANEQFF. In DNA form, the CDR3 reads TGTGCCACCAGTGAAAAAGGACTAGCGGCTAATGAGCAGTTCTTC.

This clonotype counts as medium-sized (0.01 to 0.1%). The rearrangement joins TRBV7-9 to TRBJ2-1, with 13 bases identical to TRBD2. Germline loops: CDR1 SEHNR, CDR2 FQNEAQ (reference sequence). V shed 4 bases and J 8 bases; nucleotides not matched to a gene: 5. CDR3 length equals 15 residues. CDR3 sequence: CASSYRTSGRDEQFF. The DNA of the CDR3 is TGTGCCAGCAGCTACAGGACTAGCGGGAGAGATGAGCAGTTCTTC.

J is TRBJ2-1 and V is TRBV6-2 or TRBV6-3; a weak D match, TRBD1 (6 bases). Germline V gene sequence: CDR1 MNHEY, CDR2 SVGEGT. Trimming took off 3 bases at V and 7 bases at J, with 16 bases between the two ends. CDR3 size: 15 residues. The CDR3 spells CASSYRVTGINEQFF. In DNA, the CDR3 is TGTGCCAGCAGTTATCGAGTGACAGGTATAAATGAGCAGTTCTTC.

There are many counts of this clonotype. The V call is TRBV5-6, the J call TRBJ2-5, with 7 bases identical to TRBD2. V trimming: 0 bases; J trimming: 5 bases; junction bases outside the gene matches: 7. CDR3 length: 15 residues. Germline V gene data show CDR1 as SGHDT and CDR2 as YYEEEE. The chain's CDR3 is CASSLARTRKETQYF. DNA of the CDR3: TGTGCCAGCAGCTTGGCCCGGACTAGGAAGGAGACCCAGTACTTC.

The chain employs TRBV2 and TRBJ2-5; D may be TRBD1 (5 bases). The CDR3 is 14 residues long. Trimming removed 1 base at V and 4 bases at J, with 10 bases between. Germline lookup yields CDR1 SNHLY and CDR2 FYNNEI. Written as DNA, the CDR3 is TGTGCCAGCAGTGAAGGCCAAAGGGGAGAGACCCAGTACTTC. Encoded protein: CASSEGQRGETQYF.

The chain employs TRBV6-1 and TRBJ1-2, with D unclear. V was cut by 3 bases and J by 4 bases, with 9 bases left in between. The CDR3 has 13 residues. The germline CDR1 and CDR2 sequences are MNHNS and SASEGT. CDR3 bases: TGTGCCAGCAGTGATTTTATGGTCTATGGCTACACCTTC. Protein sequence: CASSDFMVYGYTF.

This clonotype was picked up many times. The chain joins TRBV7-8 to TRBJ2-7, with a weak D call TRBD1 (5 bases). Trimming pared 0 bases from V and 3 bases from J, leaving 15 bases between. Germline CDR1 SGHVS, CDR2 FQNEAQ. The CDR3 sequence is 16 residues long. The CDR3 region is CASSLAGQGGGYEQYF. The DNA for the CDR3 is TGTGCCAGCAGCTTAGCAGGTCAGGGCGGTGGCTACGAGCAGTACTTC.

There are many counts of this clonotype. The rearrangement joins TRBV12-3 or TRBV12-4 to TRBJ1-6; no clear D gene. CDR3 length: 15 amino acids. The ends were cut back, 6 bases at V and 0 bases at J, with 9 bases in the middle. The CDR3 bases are TGTGCCAGCAGAATCATGAGCTCCTATAATTCACCCCTCCACTTT. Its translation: CASRIMSSYNSPLHF.

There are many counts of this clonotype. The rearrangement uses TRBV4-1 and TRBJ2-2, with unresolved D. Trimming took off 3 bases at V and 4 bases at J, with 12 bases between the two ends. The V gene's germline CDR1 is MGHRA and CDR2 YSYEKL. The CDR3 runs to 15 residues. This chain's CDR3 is CASSQGLASTGELFF. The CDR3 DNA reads TGCGCCAGCAGCCAGGGATTGGCCAGCACCGGGGAGCTGTTTTTT.

CDR3 sequence reads: CASSVTGTSSYNEQFF. As DNA, the CDR3 is TGTGCCAGCAGCGTCACCGGGACTAGCTCCTACAATGAGCAGTTCTTC. This chain uses TRBV9 with TRBJ2-1; 8 bases align to TRBD2. With 2 bases clipped from V and 0 bases from J, the junction kept 4 bases outside the gene matches. The CDR3 loop spans 16 amino acids. Per germline, CDR1 SGDLS and CDR2 YYNGEE.

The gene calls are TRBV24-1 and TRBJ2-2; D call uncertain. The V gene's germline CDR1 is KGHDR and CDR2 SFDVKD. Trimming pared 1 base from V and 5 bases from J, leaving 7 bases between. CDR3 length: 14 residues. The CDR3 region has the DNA TGTGCCACCAGTGATTTATCCGCGACCGGGGAGCTGTTTTTT. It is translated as CATSDLSATGELFF.